Listed below are T cell receptor beta chains from one sample, sequenced in a study of blood T cell repertoires in COVID-19. Generated by immunoSEQ multiplex PCR, the TCRdb table keeps only in-frame clones and is missing some. The table records some 250,000 clones, 85% to 90% of them present only once. Specimen: peripheral blood. The receptors originated from a woman aged 25 to 39 with COVID-19, enrolled during active disease. Each CDR3 is given with its conserved first and last residue. The order of the fields is D gene, V gene, J gene, clone size, CDR3 DNA, CDR3 protein. A D gene is named only where the DNA matches it firmly. Part of the rows lack a size; the others show once, few, many or a class for expanded clones.

d_call: .; v_call: TRBV12-3/TRBV12-4; j_call: TRBJ2-1; clone_size: .; cdr3_nt: TGTGCCAGCAGTCCACGTAGGGCTAGCCGGGTGTTCTTC; cdr3_aa: CASSPRRASRVFF
d_call: .; v_call: TRBV7-8; j_call: TRBJ1-5; clone_size: .; cdr3_nt: TGTGCCAGCTCCGGAGGGGAGGGCAATCAGCCCCAGCATTTT; cdr3_aa: CASSGGEGNQPQHF
d_call: .; v_call: TRBV7-2; j_call: TRBJ2-3; clone_size: .; cdr3_nt: TGTGCCAGCAGCTTACGCGGAGGGGAGGATACGCAGTATTTT; cdr3_aa: CASSLRGGEDTQYF
d_call: .; v_call: TRBV5-4; j_call: TRBJ2-7; clone_size: .; cdr3_nt: TGTGCCAGCAGCCCCGCGGGTGTGGACGAGCAGTACTTC; cdr3_aa: CASSPAGVDEQYF
d_call: TRBD2; v_call: TRBV7-8; j_call: TRBJ2-3; clone_size: once; cdr3_nt: TGTGCCAGCAGCCTAGGACTAGCGGGGGGGCGGTATACGCAGTATTTT; cdr3_aa: CASSLGLAGGRYTQYF
d_call: TRBD2; v_call: TRBV7-2; j_call: TRBJ2-7; clone_size: .; cdr3_nt: TGTGCCAGCAGCCAAGCGGGGGGATACCTCTCCTACGAGCAGTACTTC; cdr3_aa: CASSQAGGYLSYEQYF
d_call: .; v_call: TRBV12-3/TRBV12-4; j_call: TRBJ1-2; clone_size: .; cdr3_nt: TGTGCCAGCACGGCAGGGGCCGGTGGCTACACCTTC; cdr3_aa: CASTAGAGGYTF
d_call: .; v_call: TRBV5-1; j_call: TRBJ2-7; clone_size: .; cdr3_nt: TGCGCCAGCAGCGTACTAGCTAGGACCTACGAGCAGTACTTC; cdr3_aa: CASSVLARTYEQYF
d_call: TRBD1; v_call: TRBV7-9; j_call: TRBJ2-5; clone_size: .; cdr3_nt: TGTGCCAGCAGCCGACCGGGACAGGGCGGAGAGACCCAGTACTTC; cdr3_aa: CASSRPGQGGETQYF
d_call: TRBD2; v_call: TRBV7-2; j_call: TRBJ2-3; clone_size: .; cdr3_nt: TGTGCCAGCAGGGGAGGTAGCGGGGGGAGATATACGCAGTATTTT; cdr3_aa: CASRGGSGGRYTQYF
d_call: TRBD1; v_call: TRBV19; j_call: TRBJ1-1; clone_size: .; cdr3_nt: TGTGCCACCAGGGACAGGGGATACACTGAAGCTTTCTTT; cdr3_aa: CATRDRGYTEAFF
d_call: .; v_call: TRBV15; j_call: TRBJ1-6; clone_size: .; cdr3_nt: TGTGCCACCAGCCCCTGGCGGGATAATTCACCCCTCCACTTT; cdr3_aa: CATSPWRDNSPLHF
d_call: .; v_call: TRBV5-5; j_call: TRBJ1-1; clone_size: .; cdr3_nt: TGTGCCAGCAGCAGAACGGTTTACAGGGAGACTGAAGCTTTCTTT; cdr3_aa: CASSRTVYRETEAFF
d_call: .; v_call: TRBV25-1; j_call: TRBJ1-1; clone_size: .; cdr3_nt: TGTGCCAGCAGTGAACAAGGACAGCCTCCAGCTTTCTTT; cdr3_aa: CASSEQGQPPAFF
d_call: .; v_call: TRBV12-3/TRBV12-4; j_call: TRBJ2-1; clone_size: .; cdr3_nt: TGTGCCAGCAGTTTAAAGTGGTCGGGTGAGCAGTTCTTC; cdr3_aa: CASSLKWSGEQFF
d_call: .; v_call: TRBV10-2; j_call: TRBJ2-7; clone_size: few; cdr3_nt: TGCGCCAGCAATCGGGACAACTCCTACGAGCAGTACTTC; cdr3_aa: CASNRDNSYEQYF
d_call: .; v_call: TRBV7-8; j_call: TRBJ2-3; clone_size: .; cdr3_nt: TGTGCCAGCAGCTTAGGTCCCCGAACAGTCAAAGATACGCAGTATTTT; cdr3_aa: CASSLGPRTVKDTQYF
d_call: .; v_call: TRBV4-1; j_call: TRBJ2-1; clone_size: .; cdr3_nt: TGCGCCAGCAGCTTAAGTGGGGGGGCAGTTTACAATGAGCAGTTCTTC; cdr3_aa: CASSLSGGAVYNEQFF
d_call: .; v_call: TRBV6-5; j_call: TRBJ1-5; clone_size: .; cdr3_nt: TGTGCCAGCAGACGAAAGAGGGACAATCAGCCCCAGCATTTT; cdr3_aa: CASRRKRDNQPQHF
d_call: .; v_call: TRBV5-1; j_call: TRBJ1-1; clone_size: .; cdr3_nt: TGCGCCAGCAAGGGAGTCCTGAACACTGAAGCTTTCTTT; cdr3_aa: CASKGVLNTEAFF
d_call: .; v_call: TRBV5-6; j_call: TRBJ2-5; clone_size: .; cdr3_nt: TGTGCCAGCAGCTTGGTCGCGTACCAAGAGACCCAGTACTTC; cdr3_aa: CASSLVAYQETQYF
d_call: .; v_call: TRBV6-5; j_call: TRBJ1-4; clone_size: .; cdr3_nt: TGTGCCGTCGGGGAGGATGAAAAACTGTTTTTT; cdr3_aa: CAVGEDEKLFF
d_call: TRBD1; v_call: TRBV5-1; j_call: TRBJ1-1; clone_size: .; cdr3_nt: TGCGCCAGCAGGACTGCCGGGACAGGGGTCATGAACACTGAAGCTTTCTTT; cdr3_aa: CASRTAGTGVMNTEAFF
d_call: .; v_call: TRBV10-1; j_call: TRBJ1-2; clone_size: few; cdr3_nt: TGCGCCAGCAGTGAGTCCTTTGGGCGCGGGGTGGTAAAAAATGGCTACACCTTC; cdr3_aa: CASSESFGRGVVKNGYTF
d_call: .; v_call: TRBV16; j_call: TRBJ1-1; clone_size: .; cdr3_nt: TGTGCCAGCAGCCCACATGGTAGAGGGCCCGGTGAAGCTTTCTTT; cdr3_aa: CASSPHGRGPGEAFF
d_call: .; v_call: TRBV5-6; j_call: TRBJ1-5; clone_size: .; cdr3_nt: TGTGCCAGCAGCCAGGGGACGTCTCAGCCCCAGCATTTT; cdr3_aa: CASSQGTSQPQHF
d_call: TRBD1; v_call: TRBV28; j_call: TRBJ2-3; clone_size: .; cdr3_nt: TGTGCCAGCAGTGACAGGGGAACAGATACGCAGTATTTT; cdr3_aa: CASSDRGTDTQYF
d_call: .; v_call: TRBV3-1/TRBV3-2; j_call: TRBJ1-2; clone_size: .; cdr3_nt: TGTGCCAGCAGTTGGGACAAGAAGTATGGCTACACCTTC; cdr3_aa: CASSWDKKYGYTF
d_call: .; v_call: TRBV3-1/TRBV3-2; j_call: TRBJ2-1; clone_size: .; cdr3_nt: TGTGCCAGCACCGACGGAGGTTTTGCAAATGAGCAGTTCTTC; cdr3_aa: CASTDGGFANEQFF
d_call: TRBD1; v_call: TRBV7-9; j_call: TRBJ1-6; clone_size: .; cdr3_nt: TGTGCCAGCAGCCCCGGGACAGGGGAAGGATCACCCCTCCACTTT; cdr3_aa: CASSPGTGEGSPLHF
d_call: .; v_call: TRBV21-1; j_call: TRBJ2-3; clone_size: .; cdr3_nt: TGTGCCAGCAGCAAACAGAGCTTTCGGGTGACTAGCGAAGGGACAGATACGCAGTATTTT; cdr3_aa: CASSKQSFRVTSEGTDTQYF
d_call: TRBD1; v_call: TRBV7-2; j_call: TRBJ2-1; clone_size: once; cdr3_nt: TGTGCCAGCAGCCTACGGACAGGGGGTTTGAGTGAGCAGTTCTTC; cdr3_aa: CASSLRTGGLSEQFF
d_call: .; v_call: TRBV7-9; j_call: TRBJ2-5; clone_size: .; cdr3_nt: TGTGCCAGCAGCGATTCACCCACTAGTTCGGAGACCCAGTACTTC; cdr3_aa: CASSDSPTSSETQYF
d_call: TRBD2; v_call: TRBV6-5; j_call: TRBJ2-2; clone_size: .; cdr3_nt: TGTGCCAGCAGTTTGACTAGCGGGGGGGCCGGGGAGCTGTTTTTT; cdr3_aa: CASSLTSGGAGELFF
d_call: .; v_call: TRBV11-3; j_call: TRBJ1-5; clone_size: once; cdr3_nt: TGTGCCAGCAGCTCGATAGTCCCAACTTATCAGCCCCAGCATTTT; cdr3_aa: CASSSIVPTYQPQHF
d_call: TRBD2; v_call: TRBV7-2; j_call: TRBJ2-5; clone_size: .; cdr3_nt: TGTGCCGGGTGGCTAGCGGGGGGGAATAGTGGAGAGACCCAGTACTTC; cdr3_aa: CAGWLAGGNSGETQYF
d_call: TRBD1; v_call: TRBV6-4; j_call: TRBJ2-5; clone_size: .; cdr3_nt: TGTGCCAGCCCCCAATCGTCGGACAGGGGCGAAGGAGAGACCCAGTACTTC; cdr3_aa: CASPQSSDRGEGETQYF
d_call: TRBD1; v_call: TRBV6-5; j_call: TRBJ2-1; clone_size: .; cdr3_nt: TGTGCCAGCAGCACGGACAGGGGCTACTACAATGAGCAGTTCTTC; cdr3_aa: CASSTDRGYYNEQFF
d_call: TRBD2; v_call: TRBV4-1; j_call: TRBJ2-3; clone_size: .; cdr3_nt: TGCGCCAGCAGCCAAGGTTTAGCGGGGGGCCGCACAGATACGCAGTATTTT; cdr3_aa: CASSQGLAGGRTDTQYF
d_call: .; v_call: TRBV6-6; j_call: TRBJ2-7; clone_size: .; cdr3_nt: TGTGCCAGCAGCTCCGGTCCCTACGAGCAGTACTTC; cdr3_aa: CASSSGPYEQYF
d_call: .; v_call: TRBV5-4; j_call: TRBJ1-1; clone_size: .; cdr3_nt: TGTGCCAGCAGCTTGACAGGAAGGAACACTGAAGCTTTCTTT; cdr3_aa: CASSLTGRNTEAFF
d_call: TRBD1; v_call: TRBV27; j_call: TRBJ1-5; clone_size: .; cdr3_nt: TGTGCCAGCGGCACTGTAGGGGGCGGACAGCCCCAGCATTTT; cdr3_aa: CASGTVGGGQPQHF
d_call: .; v_call: TRBV6-1; j_call: TRBJ2-5; clone_size: .; cdr3_nt: TGTGCCAGCAGTGAAGCGAATCGGGGGGCGAGGGAGACCCAGTACTTC; cdr3_aa: CASSEANRGARETQYF
d_call: TRBD1; v_call: TRBV11-2; j_call: TRBJ2-7; clone_size: .; cdr3_nt: TGTGCCAGCAGCTTAGATCAGGGGGCGGCCTACGAGCAGTACTTC; cdr3_aa: CASSLDQGAAYEQYF
d_call: .; v_call: TRBV27; j_call: TRBJ1-4; clone_size: .; cdr3_nt: TGTGCCAGCAGTTTTAGGGGAGGGGAAAAACTGTTTTTT; cdr3_aa: CASSFRGGEKLFF
d_call: TRBD1; v_call: TRBV6-5; j_call: TRBJ1-1; clone_size: once; cdr3_nt: TGTGCCAGCAGTTACTTTTCCCCAGGGGGGAACACTGAAGCTTTCTTT; cdr3_aa: CASSYFSPGGNTEAFF
d_call: TRBD1; v_call: TRBV5-1; j_call: TRBJ2-1; clone_size: .; cdr3_nt: TGCGCCAGCAGCTCGGACAGGGAAGGTTTGCGTGAGCAGTTCTTC; cdr3_aa: CASSSDREGLREQFF
d_call: .; v_call: TRBV6-2/TRBV6-3; j_call: TRBJ2-4; clone_size: .; cdr3_nt: TGTGCCAGCAGCCCTTGGACACTTCTGAGGCACATTCAGTACTTC; cdr3_aa: CASSPWTLLRHIQYF
d_call: .; v_call: TRBV2; j_call: TRBJ1-6; clone_size: .; cdr3_nt: TGTGCCAGCAGTCGACAGAATTCACCCCTCCACTTT; cdr3_aa: CASSRQNSPLHF
d_call: .; v_call: TRBV20-1; j_call: TRBJ2-5; clone_size: .; cdr3_nt: TGCAGTGCTAGAGATTTGCGGTACCAGTACTTC; cdr3_aa: CSARDLRYQYF
d_call: .; v_call: TRBV11-2; j_call: TRBJ2-5; clone_size: .; cdr3_nt: TGTGCCAGCAGCCTCCAAGAGACCCAGTACTTC; cdr3_aa: CASSLQETQYF
d_call: .; v_call: TRBV2; j_call: TRBJ1-1; clone_size: .; cdr3_nt: TGTGCCAGCACTAGAGGGTACACTGAAGCTTTCTTT; cdr3_aa: CASTRGYTEAFF
d_call: TRBD2; v_call: TRBV3-1/TRBV3-2; j_call: TRBJ2-5; clone_size: .; cdr3_nt: TGTGCCAGCAGCCTGGGGTCTAGCGGGAACAACTTC; cdr3_aa: CASSLGSSGNNF